This T cell receptor beta chain was sequenced for a study of early T cells in non-severe SARS-CoV-2 infection. TCRdb called the 5' RACE reads again in MiXCR, with one record for every CDR3 protein. Of more than 90,000 distinct CDR3 sequences listed, over 10% are singletons. The CDR3 spans 13 residues. Germline assignment: CDR1 LGHDT and CDR2 YNNKEL (reference sequence). Turning to this clonotype: An end of the junction differs from the germline gene, which may be a read error.

The sequencing sample was made of whole blood. This clonotype originated in an adult who was a healthcare worker with PCR-confirmed SARS-CoV-2 infection or an uninfected control (not recorded which). This sequence joins TRBV3-1 and TRBJ2-4; 8 nucleotides match TRBD1. The CDR3 loop reads CASSQGPGQAIVF. The CDR3 DNA is TGTGCCAGCAGCCAAGGCCCGGGACAGGCTATCGTCTTC.